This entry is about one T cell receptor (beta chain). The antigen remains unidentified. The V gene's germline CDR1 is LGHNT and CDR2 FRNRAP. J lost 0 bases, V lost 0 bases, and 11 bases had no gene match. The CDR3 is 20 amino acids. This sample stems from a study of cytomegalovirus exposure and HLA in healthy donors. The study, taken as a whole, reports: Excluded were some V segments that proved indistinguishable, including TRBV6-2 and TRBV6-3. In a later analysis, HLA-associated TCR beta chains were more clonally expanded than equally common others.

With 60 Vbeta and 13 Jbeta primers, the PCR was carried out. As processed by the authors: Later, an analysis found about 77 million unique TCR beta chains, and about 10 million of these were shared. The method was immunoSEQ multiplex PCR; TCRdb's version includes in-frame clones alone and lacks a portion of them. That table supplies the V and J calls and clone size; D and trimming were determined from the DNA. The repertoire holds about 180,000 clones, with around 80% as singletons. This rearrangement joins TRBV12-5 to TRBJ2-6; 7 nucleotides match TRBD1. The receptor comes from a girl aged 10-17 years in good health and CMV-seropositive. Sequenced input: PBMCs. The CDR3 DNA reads TGTGCTAGTGGTTTGGTACTGGACAGGCCATATAGCTCTGGGGCCAACGTCCTGACTTTC. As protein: CASGLVLDRPYSSGANVLTF.